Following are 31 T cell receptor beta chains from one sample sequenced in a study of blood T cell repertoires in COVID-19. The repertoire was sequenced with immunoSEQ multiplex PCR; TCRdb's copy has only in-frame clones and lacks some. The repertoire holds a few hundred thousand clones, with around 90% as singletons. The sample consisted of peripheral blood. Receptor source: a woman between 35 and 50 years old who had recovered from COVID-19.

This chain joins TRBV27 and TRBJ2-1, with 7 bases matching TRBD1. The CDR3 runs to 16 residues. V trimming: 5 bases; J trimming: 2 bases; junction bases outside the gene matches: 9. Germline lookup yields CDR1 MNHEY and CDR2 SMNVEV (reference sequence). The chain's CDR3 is CASSPSTGNPYNEQFF. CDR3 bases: TGTGCCAGCAGTCCCTCGACAGGGAACCCCTACAATGAGCAGTTCTTC.

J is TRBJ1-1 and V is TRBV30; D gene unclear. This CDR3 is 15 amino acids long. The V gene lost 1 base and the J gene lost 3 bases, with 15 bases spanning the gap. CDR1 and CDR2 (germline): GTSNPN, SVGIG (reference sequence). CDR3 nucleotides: TGTGCCTGGAGTGCCAGCCCGGACGGGGACACTGAAGCTTTCTTT. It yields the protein CAWSASPDGDTEAFF. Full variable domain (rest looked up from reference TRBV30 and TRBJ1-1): SQTIHQWPATLVQPVGSPLSLECTVEGTSNPNLYWYRQAAGRGLQLLFYSVGIGQISSEVPQNLSASRPQDRQFILSSKKLLLSDSGFYLCAWSASPDGDTEAFFGQGTRLTVV.

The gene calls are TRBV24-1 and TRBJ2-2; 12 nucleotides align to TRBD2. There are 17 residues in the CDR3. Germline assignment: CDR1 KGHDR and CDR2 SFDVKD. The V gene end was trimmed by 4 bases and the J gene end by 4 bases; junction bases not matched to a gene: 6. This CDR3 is CATSDVGGLAGTGELFF. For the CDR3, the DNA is TGTGCCACCAGTGACGTTGGGGGACTAGCGGGCACCGGGGAGCTGTTTTTT.

The CDR3 nucleotides read TGTGCCAGTAGTACGGGACAGGGGGCCACTGAAGCTTTCTTT. Amino acids: CASSTGQGATEAFF. V is TRBV19 and J is TRBJ1-1, with 12 bases aligning to TRBD1. The V gene end was trimmed by 4 bases and the J gene end by 4 bases; junction bases not matched to a gene: 1. This CDR3 comprises 14 residues. From germline, CDR1 is LNHDA and CDR2 SQIVND (reference sequence).

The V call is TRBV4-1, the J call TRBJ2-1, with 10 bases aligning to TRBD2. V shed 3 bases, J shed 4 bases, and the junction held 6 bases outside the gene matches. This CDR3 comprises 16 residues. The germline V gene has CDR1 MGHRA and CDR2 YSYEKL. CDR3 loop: CASSQLAGGLYNEQFF. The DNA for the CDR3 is TGCGCCAGCAGCCAGTTAGCGGGAGGCCTATACAATGAGCAGTTCTTC.

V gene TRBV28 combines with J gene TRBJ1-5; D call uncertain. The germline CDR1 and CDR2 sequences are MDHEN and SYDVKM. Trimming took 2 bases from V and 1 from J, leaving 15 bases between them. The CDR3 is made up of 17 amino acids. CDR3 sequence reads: CASSLVGSLDSNQPQHF. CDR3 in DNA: TGTGCCAGCAGTTTAGTGGGCTCCCTCGACAGCAATCAGCCCCAGCATTTT. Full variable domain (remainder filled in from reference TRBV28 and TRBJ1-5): DVKVTQSSRYLVKRTGEKVFLECVQDMDHENMFWYRQDPGLGLRLIYFSYDVKMKEKGDIPEGYSVSREKKERFSLILESASTNQTSMYLCASSLVGSLDSNQPQHFGDGTRLSIL.

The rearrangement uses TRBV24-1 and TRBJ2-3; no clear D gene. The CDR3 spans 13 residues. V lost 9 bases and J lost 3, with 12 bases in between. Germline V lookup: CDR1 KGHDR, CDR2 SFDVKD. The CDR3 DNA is TGTGCCACCCTAAACCCCCTTACAGATACGCAGTATTTT. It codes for CATLNPLTDTQYF.

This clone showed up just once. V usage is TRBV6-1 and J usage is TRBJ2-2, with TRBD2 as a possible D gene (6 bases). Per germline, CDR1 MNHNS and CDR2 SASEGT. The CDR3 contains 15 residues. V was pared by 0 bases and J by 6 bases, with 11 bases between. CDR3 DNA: TGTGCCAGCAGTGAAGCGGGAGGTGGGGCCGGGGAGCTGTTTTTT. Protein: CASSEAGGGAGELFF.

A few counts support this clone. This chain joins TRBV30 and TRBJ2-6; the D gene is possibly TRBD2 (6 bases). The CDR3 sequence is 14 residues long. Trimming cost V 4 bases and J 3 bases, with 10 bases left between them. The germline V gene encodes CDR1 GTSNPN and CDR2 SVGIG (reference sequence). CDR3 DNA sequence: TGTGCCTGGACCGGGGGAGGTGGGGCCAACGTCCTGACTTTC. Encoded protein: CAWTGGGGANVLTF.

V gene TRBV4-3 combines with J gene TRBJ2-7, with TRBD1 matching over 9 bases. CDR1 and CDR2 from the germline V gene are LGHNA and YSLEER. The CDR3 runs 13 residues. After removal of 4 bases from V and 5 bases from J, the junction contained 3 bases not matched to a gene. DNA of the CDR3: TGCGCCAGCAGCCCACGGACAGGGGACGAGCAGTACTTC. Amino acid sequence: CASSPRTGDEQYF.

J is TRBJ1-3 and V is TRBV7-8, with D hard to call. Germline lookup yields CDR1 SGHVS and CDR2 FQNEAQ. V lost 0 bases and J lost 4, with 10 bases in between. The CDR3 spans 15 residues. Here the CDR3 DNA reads TGTGCCAGCAGCTTAGCAAGGCGGGAAGGAAACACCATATATTTT. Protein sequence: CASSLARREGNTIYF.

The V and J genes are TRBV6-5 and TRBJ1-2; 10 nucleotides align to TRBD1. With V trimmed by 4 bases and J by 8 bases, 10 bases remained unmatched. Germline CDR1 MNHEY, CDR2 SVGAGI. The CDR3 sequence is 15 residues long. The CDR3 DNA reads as TGTGCCAGCAGTTCCCGGGACAGGGGCCAGTGGGGCTACACCTTC. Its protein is CASSSRDRGQWGYTF.

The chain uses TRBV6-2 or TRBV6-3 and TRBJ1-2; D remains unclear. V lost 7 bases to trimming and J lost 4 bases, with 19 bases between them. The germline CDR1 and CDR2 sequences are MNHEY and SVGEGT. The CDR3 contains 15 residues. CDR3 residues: CASTPWGGTSYGYTF. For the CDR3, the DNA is TGTGCCAGCACCCCGTGGGGAGGCACCTCCTATGGCTACACCTTC.

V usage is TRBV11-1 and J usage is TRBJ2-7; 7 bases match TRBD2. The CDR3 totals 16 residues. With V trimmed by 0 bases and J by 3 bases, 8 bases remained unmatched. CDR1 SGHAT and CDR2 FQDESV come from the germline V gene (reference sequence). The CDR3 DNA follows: TGTGCCAGCAGCTTAGCGGGGCAGGCGGGGGTCTACGAGCAGTACTTC. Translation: CASSLAGQAGVYEQYF.

The CDR3 DNA sequence: TGCGCCAGCAGCCGGGCCCTAGCGGGAGGGCCAGGCGGGGAGCTGTTTTTT. Its protein product is CASSRALAGGPGGELFF. The chain has TRBV5-1 and TRBJ2-2; the match to TRBD2 covers 12 bases. V gave up 4 bases and J gave up 7 bases; unmatched junction bases: 11. This CDR3 has 17 amino acids. The V gene's germline CDR1 is SGHRS and CDR2 YFSETQ. Looking up the rest from reference TRBV5-1 and TRBJ2-2 gives the full variable domain: KAGVTQTPRYLIKTRGQQVTLSCSPISGHRSVSWYQQTPGQGLQFLFEYFSETQRNKGNFPGRFSGRQFSNSRSEMNVSTLELGDSALYLCASSRALAGGPGGELFFGEGSRLTVL.

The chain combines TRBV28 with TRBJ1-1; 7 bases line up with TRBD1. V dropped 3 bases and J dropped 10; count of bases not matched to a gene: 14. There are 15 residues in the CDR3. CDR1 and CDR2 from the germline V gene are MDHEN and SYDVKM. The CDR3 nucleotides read TGTGCCAGCAGTTTCTCTGGGCAGGGGGTTTTTGGAGCTTTCTTT. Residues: CASSFSGQGVFGAFF.

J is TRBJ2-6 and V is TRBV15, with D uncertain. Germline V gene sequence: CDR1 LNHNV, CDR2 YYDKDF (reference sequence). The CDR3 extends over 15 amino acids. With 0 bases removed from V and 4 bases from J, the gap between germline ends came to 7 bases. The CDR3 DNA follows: TGTGCCACCAGCAGAGATTACGGGGGGGCCAACGTCCTGACTTTC. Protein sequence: CATSRDYGGANVLTF.

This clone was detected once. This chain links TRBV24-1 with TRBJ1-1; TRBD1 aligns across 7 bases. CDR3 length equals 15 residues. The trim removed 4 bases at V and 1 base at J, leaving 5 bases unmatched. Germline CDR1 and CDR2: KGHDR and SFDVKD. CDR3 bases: TGTGCCACCAGTGACCCCAGGGGGGCGAACACTGAAGCTTTCTTT. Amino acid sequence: CATSDPRGANTEAFF.

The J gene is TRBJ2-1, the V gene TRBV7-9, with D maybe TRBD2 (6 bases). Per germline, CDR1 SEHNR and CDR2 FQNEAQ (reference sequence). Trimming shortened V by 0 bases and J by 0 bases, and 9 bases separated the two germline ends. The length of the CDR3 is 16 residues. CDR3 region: CASSLAGGLSYNEQFF. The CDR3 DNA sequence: TGTGCCAGCAGCTTAGCGGGAGGCCTCTCCTACAATGAGCAGTTCTTC. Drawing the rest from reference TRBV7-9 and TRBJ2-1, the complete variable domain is DTGVSQNPRHKITKRGQNVTFRCDPISEHNRLYWYRQTLGQGPEFLTYFQNEAQLEKSRLLSDRFSAERPKGSFSTLEIQRTEQGDSAMYLCASSLAGGLSYNEQFFGPGTRLTVL.

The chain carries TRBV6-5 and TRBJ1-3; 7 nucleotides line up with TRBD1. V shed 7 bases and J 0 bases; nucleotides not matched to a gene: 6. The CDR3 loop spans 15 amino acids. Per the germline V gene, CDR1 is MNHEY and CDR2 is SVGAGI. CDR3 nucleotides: TGTGCCAGCACCCGGGACAGCGCCTCTGGAAACACCATATATTTT. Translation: CASTRDSASGNTIYF.

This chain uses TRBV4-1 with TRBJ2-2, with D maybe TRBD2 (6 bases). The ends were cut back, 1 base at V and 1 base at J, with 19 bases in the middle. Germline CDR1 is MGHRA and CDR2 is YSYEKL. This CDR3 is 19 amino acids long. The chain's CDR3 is CASSQVIGLNMVNTGELFF. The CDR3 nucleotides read TGCGCCAGCAGCCAAGTTATAGGACTAAACATGGTGAACACCGGGGAGCTGTTTTTT.

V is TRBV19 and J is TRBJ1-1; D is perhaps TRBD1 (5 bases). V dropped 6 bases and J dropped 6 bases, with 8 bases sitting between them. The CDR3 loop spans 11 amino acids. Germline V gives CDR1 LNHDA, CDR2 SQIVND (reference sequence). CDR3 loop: CASRGGAEAFF. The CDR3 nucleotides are TGTGCCAGTAGGGGGGGGGCTGAAGCTTTCTTT. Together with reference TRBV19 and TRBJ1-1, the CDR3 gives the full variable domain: DGGITQSPKYLFRKEGQNVTLSCEQNLNHDAMYWYRQDPGQGLRLIYYSQIVNDFQKGDIAEGYSVSREKKESFPLTVTSAQKNPTAFYLCASRGGAEAFFGQGTRLTVV.

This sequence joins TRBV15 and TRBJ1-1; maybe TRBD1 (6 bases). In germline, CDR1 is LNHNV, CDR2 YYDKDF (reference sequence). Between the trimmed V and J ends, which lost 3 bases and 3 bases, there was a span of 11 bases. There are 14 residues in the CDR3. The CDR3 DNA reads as TGTGCCACCAGCAGGGGGGGGGCGTACACTGAAGCTTTCTTT. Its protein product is CATSRGGAYTEAFF.

The CDR3 is CASSLGRGTYEQYF. CDR3 nucleotides: TGTGCCAGCAGTTTGGGGCGGGGTACCTACGAGCAGTACTTC. The chain combines TRBV27 with TRBJ2-7; D perhaps matches TRBD2 (6 bases). V was trimmed by 3 bases and J by 2 bases, leaving 11 bases between them. CDR3 length equals 14 residues. The germline V gene encodes CDR1 MNHEY and CDR2 SMNVEV (reference sequence).

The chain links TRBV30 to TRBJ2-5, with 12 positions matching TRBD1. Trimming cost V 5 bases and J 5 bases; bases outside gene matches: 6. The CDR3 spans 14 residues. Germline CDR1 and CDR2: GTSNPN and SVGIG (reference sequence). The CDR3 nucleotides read TGTGCCTGGGGGGGGACAGGGGGCCGGGAGACCCAGTACTTC. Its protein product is CAWGGTGGRETQYF.

In DNA, the CDR3 is TGTGCCAGCAGGAGGGGCGGGACTAGCGGGAGAGGTGAGCAGTTCTTC. Its translation is CASRRGGTSGRGEQFF. The rearrangement links TRBV2 to TRBJ2-1; 14 bases are a match to TRBD2. CDR1 SNHLY and CDR2 FYNNEI come from the germline V gene. The CDR3 contains 16 residues. The V segment lost 6 bases and the J segment 9 bases; nucleotides outside the gene matches: 10.

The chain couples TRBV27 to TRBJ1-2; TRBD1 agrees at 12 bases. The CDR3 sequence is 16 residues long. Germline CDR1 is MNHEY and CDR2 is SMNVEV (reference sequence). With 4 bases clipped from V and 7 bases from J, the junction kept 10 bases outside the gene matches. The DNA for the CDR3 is TGTGCCAGCAGTTCGTACCGCCGGGACAGGGGGCTTGGCTACACCTTC. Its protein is CASSSYRRDRGLGYTF.

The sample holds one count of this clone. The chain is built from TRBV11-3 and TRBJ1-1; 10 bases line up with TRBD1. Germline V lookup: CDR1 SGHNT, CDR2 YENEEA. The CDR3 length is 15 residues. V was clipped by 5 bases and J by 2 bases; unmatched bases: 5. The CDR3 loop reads CASSPGQGLNTEAFF. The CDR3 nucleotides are TGTGCCAGCAGCCCGGGACAGGGGTTAAACACTGAAGCTTTCTTT. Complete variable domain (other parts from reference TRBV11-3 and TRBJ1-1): EAGVVQSPRYKIIEKKQPVAFWCNPISGHNTLYWYLQNLGQGPELLIRYENEEAVDDSQLPKDRFSAERLKGVDSTLKIQPAELGDSAVYLCASSPGQGLNTEAFFGQGTRLTVV.

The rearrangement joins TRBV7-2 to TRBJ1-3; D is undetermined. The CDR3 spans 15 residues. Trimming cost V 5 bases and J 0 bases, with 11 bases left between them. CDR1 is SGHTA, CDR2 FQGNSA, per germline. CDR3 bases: TGTGCCAGCAGCCCCCGGCGGGCCTCTGGAAACACCATATATTTT. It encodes CASSPRRASGNTIYF.

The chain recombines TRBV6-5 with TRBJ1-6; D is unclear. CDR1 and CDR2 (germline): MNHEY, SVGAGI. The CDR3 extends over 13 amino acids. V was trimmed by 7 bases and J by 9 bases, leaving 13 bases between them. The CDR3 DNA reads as TGTGCCAGCACCTCGAGAGACTCTTCACCCCTCCACTTT. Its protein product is CASTSRDSSPLHF.

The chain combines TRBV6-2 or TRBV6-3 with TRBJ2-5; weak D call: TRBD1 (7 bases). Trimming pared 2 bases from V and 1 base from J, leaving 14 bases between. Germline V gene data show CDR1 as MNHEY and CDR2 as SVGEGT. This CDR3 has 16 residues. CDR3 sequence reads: CASSYHHRGGQETQYF. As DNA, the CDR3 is TGTGCCAGCAGTTACCACCACAGGGGAGGCCAAGAGACCCAGTACTTC.